Listed below are T cell receptor beta chains from one sample, sequenced in a study of identical twins. TCRdb re-called the 5' RACE reads with MiXCR, one entry per CDR3 protein. This table holds fewer than 350,000 distinct CDR3 sequences, under 9% found once. These data also formed part of another study, on yellow fever vaccine responses in identical twins.

The sequenced sample consisted of memory (CD45RO+) T cells sorted from blood. Source of these receptors: a woman aged 18 to 35 in good health. The CDR3 runs from the conserved cysteine through the conserved F or W. A D gene is named only where the DNA matches it firmly. Clone size, where shown, is once, few, many, or a class for clones that have expanded.

D: -; size: -; V: TRBV20-1; J: TRBJ2-5; DNA: TGCAGTGCTAGAGATCTCAAGGGGGGAGGTATGGAGACCCAGTACTTC; CDR3: CSARDLKGGGMETQYF
D: -; size: few; V: TRBV7-9; J: TRBJ2-5; DNA: TGTGCCAGCAGCTTTCTGGGACAAGAGACCCAGTACTTC; CDR3: CASSFLGQETQYF
D: -; size: many; V: TRBV9; J: TRBJ2-1; DNA: TGTGCCAGCAGCGCAAGCCACGATGTTACCTACAATGAGCAGTTCTTC; CDR3: CASSASHDVTYNEQFF
D: -; size: few; V: TRBV2; J: TRBJ1-5; DNA: TGTGCCAGCACTTGGAAACTAGGGGAGTATAGCAATCAGCCCCAGCATTTT; CDR3: CASTWKLGEYSNQPQHF
D: -; size: few; V: TRBV6-1; J: TRBJ2-3; DNA: TGTGCCAGCAGTGATCAGGGCCCAGATACGCAGTATTTT; CDR3: CASSDQGPDTQYF
D: -; size: few; V: TRBV11-3; J: TRBJ2-1; DNA: TGTGCCAGCAGCTTAGGAGTAGGACTAGGGGGTGAGCAGTTCTTC; CDR3: CASSLGVGLGGEQFF
D: TRBD2; size: many; V: TRBV5-6; J: TRBJ2-4; DNA: TGTGCCAGCAGCCCCGGGGGGGTCCAAGCCAAAAACATTCAGTACTTC; CDR3: CASSPGGVQAKNIQYF
D: TRBD1; size: many; V: TRBV5-1; J: TRBJ1-4; DNA: TGCGCCAGCAGCCCGGACAGGTTAACTAATGAAAAACTGTTTTTT; CDR3: CASSPDRLTNEKLFF
D: TRBD2; size: -; V: TRBV20-1; J: TRBJ2-3; DNA: TGCAGTGCCGCCGGGACTAGCGGCACAGATACGCAGTATTTT; CDR3: CSAAGTSGTDTQYF
D: -; size: few; V: TRBV5-1; J: TRBJ2-3; DNA: TGCGCCAGCAGCTTGGGGGGCGGATACACAGATACGCAGTATTTT; CDR3: CASSLGGGYTDTQYF
D: -; size: few; V: TRBV2; J: TRBJ2-5; DNA: TGTGCCAGCAAACCGACAGTTTCTCAAGAGACCCAGTACTTC; CDR3: CASKPTVSQETQYF
D: TRBD2; size: many; V: TRBV29-1; J: TRBJ2-1; DNA: TGCAGCGTCATATTGGGACTAGCGGGGGGCTACTCCTACAATGAGCAGTTCTTC; CDR3: CSVILGLAGGYSYNEQFF
D: -; size: -; V: TRBV3-1; J: TRBJ2-5; DNA: TGTGCCAGCAGCCTCAGGGATGTCTTTGAGACCCAGTACTTC; CDR3: CASSLRDVFETQYF
D: TRBD1; size: -; V: TRBV10-3; J: TRBJ1-1; DNA: TGTGCCATCAATCGACAGGGGGACGGGAACACTGAAGCTTTCTTT; CDR3: CAINRQGDGNTEAFF
D: -; size: few; V: TRBV25-1; J: TRBJ2-3; DNA: TGTGCCAGCAGTGAAGACCTGGACTGGGGCCCCGATACGCAGTATTTT; CDR3: CASSEDLDWGPDTQYF
D: TRBD1; size: many; V: TRBV20-1; J: TRBJ1-5; DNA: TGCAGTGCTCGGGACAGGGAGGTTCAGCCCCAGCATTTT; CDR3: CSARDREVQPQHF
D: TRBD2; size: many; V: TRBV7-3; J: TRBJ2-1; DNA: TGTGCCAGCAGCTTAACCTCAGGGATAACGACTAGCGGGAGGTTGAATGAGCAGTTCTTC; CDR3: CASSLTSGITTSGRLNEQFF
D: -; size: few; V: TRBV7-2; J: TRBJ2-1; DNA: TGTGCCAGCAGCCCCGTTGGGGGAGTAAAAAACAATGAGCAGTTCTTC; CDR3: CASSPVGGVKNNEQFF
D: TRBD2; size: few; V: TRBV10-2; J: TRBJ2-1; DNA: TGCGCCAGCAGTGAGCATGGGACTAGCGGGGGGCGCAATGAGCAGTTCTTC; CDR3: CASSEHGTSGGRNEQFF
D: -; size: few; V: TRBV6-1; J: TRBJ2-1; DNA: TGTGCCAGCAGCAGGACTACCGATGCCTACAATGAGCAGTTCTTC; CDR3: CASSRTTDAYNEQFF